This T cell receptor beta chain was sequenced for a study of cytomegalovirus exposure and HLA in healthy donors. This clone was seen only once. Antigen unknown. Notes on the study in general: The study carried out a later analysis of TCR beta sequences. It associated around 17,000 of them with specific HLA alleles at a false discovery rate of 0.05.

Germline V lookup: CDR1 MNHNS, CDR2 SASEGT. V lost 2 bases and J 1 base, leaving 11 bases between the germline ends. The length of the CDR3 is 15 residues. The PCR had 60 Vbeta and 13 Jbeta primers. Assay used: immunoSEQ multiplex PCR; TCRdb lists only in-frame clones, some missing. In the table there are about 70,000 clones, 60% to 80% of which are singletons. Material for sequencing was PBMCs. The receptor's source is a man between 35 and 55 years old in good health and CMV-seropositive. V gene TRBV6-1 combines with J gene TRBJ2-5; tentative D call: TRBD2 (6 bases). CDR3 region: CASSEPPGGQETQYF. For the CDR3, the DNA is TGTGCCAGCAGTGAACCCCCCGGGGGCCAAGAGACCCAGTACTTC.